The present TCR beta chain was sequenced within a study of technical replicates of blood from a few donors. Assay used: immunoSEQ multiplex PCR; TCRdb lists only in-frame clones, some missing. The sample includes about 56,000 clones, around 93% of them seen just once. Per the germline V gene, CDR1 is SGHRS and CDR2 is YFSETQ. The CDR3 has 14 amino acids. V was clipped by 4 bases and J by 1 base, with 8 bases between them. The receptor's source is a human donor in good health. Some clones in this sample may be carry-over from other donors' samples. Input material: PBMCs. The chain links TRBV5-1 to TRBJ2-2; no firm D call. DNA of the CDR3: TGCGCCAGCAGCCCCTATGAGAACACCGGGGAGCTGTTTTTT. It specifies CASSPYENTGELFF.